These 13 T cell receptor beta chains came from one sample sequenced in a study of cytomegalovirus exposure and HLA in healthy donors (dated by TCRdb to about 2017). Library construction relied on the immunoSEQ multiplex PCR assay. The multiplex PCR relied on a mix of 60 forward primers for TCR Vbeta segments and 13 reverse primers for TCR Jbeta segments. TCRdb took this table from immuneACCESS and kept in-frame rearrangements with V and J called. Such tables lack part of the clones; where checked against another copy, unresolved V genes explain under half of the gap, and the rest is unexplained. Within this sample are about 160,000 clones, with roughly 80% of them counted one time only. Just under 5% of the sample comes from the top ten. The material sequenced was PBMCs. The receptors were sampled from a male donor in good health and CMV-seronegative.

The chain employs TRBV7-2 and TRBJ2-1; 8 positions match TRBD1. Germline loops: CDR1 SGHTA, CDR2 FQGNSA. This CDR3 spans 15 amino acids. Trimming removed 7 bases from V and 9 bases from J; junction bases left unmatched: 14. The DNA of the CDR3 is TGTGCCAGCACCGGCGGAAGGACAGGGCCAGGTGAGCAGTTCTTC. Its translation is CASTGGRTGPGEQFF.

This clone was recorded a few times. CDR3 DNA: TGTGCCAGCAACGAGGCTCCGCGTTATGGCTACACCTTC. Protein product: CASNEAPRYGYTF. This sequence joins TRBV6-5 and TRBJ1-2, with D unclear. Germline lookup yields CDR1 MNHEY and CDR2 SVGAGI. Trimming pared 7 bases from V and 5 bases from J, leaving 14 bases between. The CDR3 is 13 residues long.

This rearrangement joins TRBV5-6 to TRBJ2-7, with TRBD2 identical over 11 bases. The CDR3 extends over 15 amino acids. Germline values: CDR1 SGHDT, CDR2 YYEEEE. With V trimmed by 3 bases and J by 4 bases, 6 bases remained unmatched. The DNA for the CDR3 is TGTGCCAGCAGCTATCTTAGCGGGGGGGCTTACGAGCAGTACTTC. It encodes CASSYLSGGAYEQYF.

The chain has TRBV19 and TRBJ1-6; 8 nucleotides align to TRBD1. This CDR3 is 14 amino acids long. Germline CDR1 reads LNHDA; CDR2 reads SQIVND (reference sequence). The ends lost 6 bases at V and 7 bases at J; junction bases unmatched: 5. CDR3 sequence: CASRAWTGNSPLHF. The DNA of the CDR3 is TGTGCCAGTAGGGCATGGACAGGGAATTCACCCCTCCACTTT.

V gene TRBV9 combines with J gene TRBJ2-2; perhaps TRBD2 as D (6 bases). Trimming took 0 bases from V and 5 from J, leaving 14 bases between them. This CDR3 region has 16 residues. CDR1 and CDR2 from the germline V gene are SGDLS and YYNGEE. CDR3 nucleotides: TGTGCCAGCAGCGTAGGGACTATGGCCAGTACCGGGGAGCTGTTTTTT. This encodes CASSVGTMASTGELFF.

For this clone: The same CDR3 is also encoded by other DNA sequences in this sample. The J gene is TRBJ1-5, the V gene TRBV5-1; D gene ambiguous. Germline CDR1 reads SGHRS; CDR2 reads YFSETQ. Deletions cut 4 bases from V and 3 bases from J, with 8 bases between. The CDR3 consists of 13 residues. Here the CDR3 reads CASSIDTNQPQHF. CDR3 bases: TGCGCCAGCAGCATCGACACCAATCAGCCCCAGCATTTT.

This chain joins TRBV7-6 and TRBJ2-2; D is possibly TRBD1 (6 bases). CDR3 size: 16 residues. V dropped 5 bases and J dropped 2 bases, with 15 bases sitting between them. Germline assignment: CDR1 SGHVS and CDR2 FNYEAQ. CDR3 DNA sequence: TGTGCCAGCAGCCCGACCGGGACAACTAACACCGGGGAGCTGTTTTTT. Encoded protein: CASSPTGTTNTGELFF. The variable domain in full, completed from reference TRBV7-6 and TRBJ2-2, reads GAGVSQSPRYKVTKRGQDVALRCDPISGHVSLYWYRQALGQGPEFLTYFNYEAQQDKSGLPNDRFSAERPEGSISTLTIQRTEQRDSAMYRCASSPTGTTNTGELFFGEGSRLTVL.

The chain is built from TRBV7-2 and TRBJ1-3, with unresolved D. The CDR3 is made up of 15 amino acids. The germline V gene encodes CDR1 SGHTA and CDR2 FQGNSA. The V and J ends lost 1 base and 4 bases respectively, with 11 bases between them. The CDR3 protein is CASSLVEGKGNTIYF. CDR3 in DNA: TGTGCCAGCAGCTTAGTTGAGGGAAAAGGAAACACCATATATTTT.

The J gene is TRBJ1-1, the V gene TRBV28; D is unclear. This CDR3 is 14 amino acids long. Germline CDR1 is MDHEN and CDR2 is SYDVKM. V shed 7 bases and J shed 2 bases, with 14 bases lying between them. The DNA for the CDR3 is TGTGCCAGCACTCTCATGGCGGTTAACACTGAAGCTTTCTTT. Translated, it gives CASTLMAVNTEAFF. The whole variable domain, filled in from reference TRBV28 and TRBJ1-1, reads DVKVTQSSRYLVKRTGEKVFLECVQDMDHENMFWYRQDPGLGLRLIYFSYDVKMKEKGDIPEGYSVSREKKERFSLILESASTNQTSMYLCASTLMAVNTEAFFGQGTRLTVV.

The chain combines TRBV2 with TRBJ2-3, with a weak D call TRBD2 (5 bases). Per germline, CDR1 SNHLY and CDR2 FYNNEI. Trimming left V 5 bases short and J 2 bases short, with 8 bases between. The CDR3 length is 13 residues. CDR3 protein: CASSRGITDTQYF. Here the CDR3 DNA reads TGTGCCAGCAGTCGGGGAATCACAGATACGCAGTATTTT.

This chain uses TRBV2 with TRBJ1-6; 7 bases are a match to TRBD1. Germline lookup yields CDR1 SNHLY and CDR2 FYNNEI. The CDR3 is 15 residues long. Losses at the gene ends were 1 base for V and 7 bases for J; bases not matched to a gene: 4. The CDR3 nucleotides are TGTGCCAGCAGTGAAGAAAGGGGGCAGAATTCACCCCTCCACTTT. The encoded protein is CASSEERGQNSPLHF.

V gene TRBV5-1 combines with J gene TRBJ2-5, with 10 positions matching TRBD2. In germline, CDR1 is SGHRS, CDR2 YFSETQ. The CDR3 is 15 residues long. With V trimmed by 4 bases and J by 5 bases, 8 bases remained unmatched. CDR3 sequence: CASSGGLAVVETQYF. The CDR3 DNA reads TGCGCCAGCAGCGGAGGACTAGCGGTTGTCGAGACCCAGTACTTC.

J is TRBJ2-3 and V is TRBV6-4; D not resolved. With 3 bases removed from V and 2 bases from J, the gap between germline ends came to 6 bases. The length of the CDR3 is 13 residues. CDR1 is MRHNA, CDR2 SNTAGT, per germline. The CDR3, as DNA: TGTGCCAGCAGTGAGAGATACACAGATACGCAGTATTTT. This sequence encodes CASSERYTDTQYF.